These 14 T cell receptor beta chains came from one sample sequenced in a study of blood T cells in healthy people across ages. A second PCR, run for about 7 to 11 cycles, used a sample-barcoded 5' primer plus a J-beta primer mix. TCRdb passed the 5' RACE reads through MiXCR, listing each CDR3 protein once. The repertoire holds fewer than 800,000 distinct CDR3 sequences, with approximately 29% as singletons. The sequenced material came from blood. The receptors were sampled from an elderly woman in good health.

This clonotype was recorded at least ten times. V gene TRBV9 combines with J gene TRBJ2-2, with TRBD2 matching 16 bases. CDR3 size: 13 residues. The V gene's germline CDR1 is SGDLS and CDR2 YYNGEE. Germline trimming cut 4 bases from V and 16 bases from J; bases unmatched to any gene: 4. As DNA, the CDR3 is TGTGCCAGCAGCCCTGGGACTAGCGGGGGGGCGTTTTTT. Amino acids: CASSPGTSGGAFF.

This clonotype was recorded many times. The chain has TRBV5-4 and TRBJ1-4; no clear D. CDR1 is SGHNT and CDR2 is YYREEE in the germline V gene (reference sequence). The CDR3 runs to 15 residues. V lost 4 bases to trimming and J lost 8 bases, with 18 bases between them. The CDR3 protein is CASSRREASEEKLFF. In DNA form, the CDR3 reads TGTGCCAGCAGCCGAAGGGAGGCTTCCGAGGAAAAACTGTTTTTT.

This clonotype occurred many times. The chain employs TRBV10-3 and TRBJ2-1; TRBD2 matches at 10 bases. The J segment lost 4 bases and the V segment lost 5 bases, leaving 5 bases of the junction unmatched. This CDR3 is built from 15 residues. Germline V gene data show CDR1 as ENHRY and CDR2 as SYGVKD. For the CDR3, the DNA is TGTGCCATCAGTATCATAGCGGGGGGTTACAATGAGCAGTTCTTC. It translates to CAISIIAGGYNEQFF.

On this clonotype: An end of the junction differs from the germline gene, which may be a read error. The chain joins TRBV5-1 to TRBJ1-4; 8 bases fit TRBD1. The germline V gene encodes CDR1 SGHRS and CDR2 YFSETQ. This CDR3 has 14 residues. The CDR3 DNA follows: TGCGCCGGCAGCTATGGACAGGGCCCGGAAAAACTGTTTTTT. It translates to CAGSYGQGPEKLFF.

There are many counts of this clonotype. The chain joins TRBV20-1 to TRBJ2-6; D is perhaps TRBD1 (5 bases). Germline V gives CDR1 DFQATT, CDR2 SNEGSKA (reference sequence). The CDR3 consists of 14 residues. Trimming pared 3 bases from V and 3 bases from J, leaving 9 bases between. The chain's CDR3 is CSASKGDGANVLTF. The CDR3 nucleotides are TGCAGTGCTAGTAAAGGGGATGGGGCCAACGTCCTGACTTTC.

This clonotype was counted at least ten times. The V call is TRBV27, the J call TRBJ2-1, with unresolved D. Germline-derived CDR1 and CDR2 are MNHEY and SMNVEV (reference sequence). Trimming pared 6 bases from V and 3 bases from J, leaving 3 bases between. The CDR3 has 11 residues. The CDR3 loop reads CASRSYNEQFF. Written as DNA, the CDR3 is TGTGCCAGCAGAAGCTACAATGAGCAGTTCTTC.

The CDR3 bases are TGTGCCAGCAGCGTAGAAGCGTTCTCTACCCGTGTAGATACGCAGTATTTT. Translated: CASSVEAFSTRVDTQYF. The rearrangement links TRBV9 to TRBJ2-3; D not resolved. Trimming removed 0 bases from V and 5 bases from J, with 19 bases in between. Germline V gives CDR1 SGDLS, CDR2 YYNGEE. CDR3 size: 17 residues.

This chain uses TRBV12-3 or TRBV12-4 with TRBJ2-2, with 9 bases lining up with TRBD1. This CDR3 has 15 amino acids. The V gene end was trimmed by 7 bases and the J gene end by 1 base; junction bases not matched to a gene: 4. The DNA for the CDR3 is TGTGCCAGCACCTGGGGACAGGGGAACACCGGGGAGCTGTTTTTT. As protein: CASTWGQGNTGELFF.

CDR3 loop: CASSTLWTGVVKQFF. The CDR3 DNA is TGTGCCAGTAGTACTCTGTGGACAGGGGTAGTCAAGCAGTTCTTC. This chain connects TRBV19 to TRBJ2-1, with 9 nucleotides matching TRBD1. CDR3 length: 15 amino acids. From germline, CDR1 is LNHDA and CDR2 SQIVND (reference sequence). V was pared by 4 bases and J by 11 bases, with 12 bases of the junction left unmatched.

There are many counts of this clonotype. CDR3 sequence reads: CASSEAGQGNYGYTF. In DNA, the CDR3 is TGTGCCAGCAGTGAGGCGGGACAGGGGAACTATGGCTACACCTTC. This rearrangement joins TRBV25-1 to TRBJ1-2, with TRBD1 identical over 10 bases. V lost 3 bases and J lost 2; bases outside the gene matches: 3. Germline V gene sequence: CDR1 MGHDK, CDR2 SYGVNS. This CDR3 contains 15 residues.

The rearrangement uses TRBV5-1 and TRBJ2-2; TRBD2 matches 16 bases. This CDR3 is built from 18 residues. V trimming: 4 bases; J trimming: 7 bases; junction bases outside the gene matches: 10. Germline assignment: CDR1 SGHRS and CDR2 YFSETQ. The DNA of the CDR3 is TGCGCCAGCAGCCCCGGGACTAGCGGGGGGGCCGGCCTCGGGGAGCTGTTTTTT. Protein product: CASSPGTSGGAGLGELFF.

With regard to this clonotype: This may be a read error: a much more frequent sequence differs by one nucleotide. This chain connects TRBV12-3 or TRBV12-4 to TRBJ2-7; the match to TRBD2 covers 10 bases. The V gene end was trimmed by 6 bases and the J gene end by 7 bases; junction bases not matched to a gene: 12. The CDR3 totals 15 residues. The CDR3 reads CASSPPAGGYNEQYF. In DNA form, the CDR3 reads TGTGCCAGCAGCCCACCAGCGGGGGGGTACAATGAGCAGTACTTC.

This clonotype was seen only a few times. The V gene is TRBV27, the J gene TRBJ2-2; D gene unclear. The germline CDR1 and CDR2 sequences are MNHEY and SMNVEV (reference sequence). The CDR3 runs to 13 residues. V lost 1 base, J lost 6 bases, and 6 bases lay in between. The CDR3: CASSLWVAGELFF. The CDR3 DNA follows: TGTGCCAGCAGTTTATGGGTTGCCGGGGAGCTGTTTTTT.

The sample holds one count of this clonotype. The chain carries TRBV5-6 and TRBJ1-6; D may be TRBD1 (5 bases). Germline-derived CDR1 and CDR2 are SGHDT and YYEEEE. CDR3 size: 15 residues. Trimming removed 3 bases at V and 4 bases at J, with 11 bases between. The CDR3 here is CASSYRTEYNSPLHF. The CDR3 bases are TGTGCCAGCAGCTACAGGACGGAGTATAATTCACCCCTCCACTTT.